The 5 T cell receptor beta chains below all came from one sample that was sequenced in a study of blood T cell repertoires in COVID-19. Measured with immunoSEQ multiplex PCR; TCRdb has only the in-frame clones, and not every one. The table records 250,000 to 300,000 clones, 70% to 90% of them present only once. The sample taken for sequencing was peripheral blood. The receptors come from a woman aged 55-69 years with acute or convalescent COVID-19.

The chain couples TRBV3-1 (or the pseudogene TRBV3-2) to TRBJ2-7, with TRBD2 identical over 15 bases. This CDR3 spans 17 amino acids. V lost 2 bases, J lost 3 bases, and 5 bases stayed unmatched. CDR1 and CDR2 (germline): LGHDT, YNNKEL (reference sequence). As DNA, the CDR3 is TGTGCCAGCAGCCAACCCGGACTAGCGGGGGGGCACTACGAGCAGTACTTC. Translating it yields CASSQPGLAGGHYEQYF.

The chain joins TRBV19 to TRBJ2-5; 8 bases are a match to TRBD1. Germline CDR1 and CDR2: LNHDA and SQIVND (reference sequence). Losses at the gene ends were 4 bases for V and 7 bases for J; bases not matched to a gene: 5. CDR3 length: 13 residues. CDR3 residues: CASSTRGPGTQYF. CDR3 nucleotide sequence: TGTGCCAGTAGTACCAGGGGGCCGGGGACCCAGTACTTC.

This clone was counted only a few times. The chain is built from TRBV7-9 and TRBJ2-7; 11 nucleotides align to TRBD1. V shed 5 bases, J shed 3 bases, and the junction held 6 bases outside the gene matches. The CDR3 has 15 amino acids. Germline CDR1 reads SEHNR; CDR2 reads FQNEAQ (reference sequence). CDR3: CASSNPGQGVYEQYF. The CDR3 nucleotides are TGTGCCAGCAGCAACCCGGGACAGGGGGTCTACGAGCAGTACTTC. Looking up the rest from reference TRBV7-9 and TRBJ2-7 gives the full variable domain: DTGVSQNPRHKITKRGQNVTFRCDPISEHNRLYWYRQTLGQGPEFLTYFQNEAQLEKSRLLSDRFSAERPKGSFSTLEIQRTEQGDSAMYLCASSNPGQGVYEQYFGPGTRLTVT.

The V call is TRBV7-3, the J call TRBJ2-7; 10 bases align to TRBD1. Looked up from germline, CDR1 is SGHTA and CDR2 is FQGTGA. The CDR3 totals 15 residues. The V and J ends lost 0 bases and 5 bases, in that order; junction bases with no gene match: 4. CDR3 bases: TGTGCCAGCAGCTTAACCGGGACAGGGGACCACGAGCAGTACTTC. Translated, it gives CASSLTGTGDHEQYF. Using reference TRBV7-3 and TRBJ2-7 for the parts outside the CDR3, the full variable domain is GAGVSQTPSNKVTEKGKYVELRCDPISGHTALYWYRQSLGQGPEFLIYFQGTGAADDSGLPNDRFFAVRPEGSVSTLKIQRTERGDSAVYLCASSLTGTGDHEQYFGPGTRLTVT.

CDR3 DNA sequence: TGTGCCAGCTCACCACAAAGATTGCAGGGAGAGACCCAGTACTTC. Translating gives CASSPQRLQGETQYF. This chain uses TRBV18 with TRBJ2-5; TRBD1 might be the D (5 bases). The CDR3 has 15 amino acids. Per germline, CDR1 KGHSH and CDR2 LQKENI. V was shortened by 1 base and J by 4 bases, with 13 bases between the two germline ends.